Shown below are 23 T cell receptor beta chains from a single sample sequenced in a study of OX40 agonist ivuxolimab in advanced cancers. Profiled with immunoSEQ multiplex PCR; TCRdb holds only in-frame clones, not every one. The table shows approximately 70,000 clones, with 75% to 90% occurring only once. This sample comprised CD4+ or CD8+ T cells sorted from blood, obtained in a trial of the OX40 agonist ivuxolimab. The receptors originated from an adult with an advanced solid tumor such as melanoma, head and neck, liver or kidney cancer.

This chain connects TRBV23-1 to TRBJ2-1; D remains ambiguous. TRBV23-1 is an ORF, and what it does is uncertain. The CDR3 runs to 10 residues. V lost 3 bases, J lost 13 bases, and 7 bases lay in between. The CDR3 protein is CASSHTYQFF. The DNA for the CDR3 is TGCGCCAGCAGTCACACTTATCAGTTCTTC.

The chain joins TRBV7-9 to TRBJ2-5, with TRBD2 as a possible D gene (6 bases). From germline, CDR1 is SEHNR and CDR2 FQNEAQ (reference sequence). V lost 1 base and J lost 2, with 11 bases in between. The CDR3 consists of 15 residues. CDR3 sequence reads: CASSLVRTTQETQYF. The CDR3 nucleotides are TGTGCCAGCAGCTTAGTACGGACTACACAAGAGACCCAGTACTTC.

The genes are TRBV5-6 and TRBJ1-6; possible D gene TRBD1, 5 bases. In germline, CDR1 is SGHDT, CDR2 YYEEEE. The germline V and J ends were trimmed by 1 base and 9 bases, with 11 bases remaining between them. The CDR3 has 14 amino acids. The CDR3 is CASSLSGSGSPLHF. The CDR3 bases are TGTGCCAGCAGCTTGTCAGGGTCTGGTTCACCCCTCCACTTT.

This chain uses TRBV4-2 with TRBJ2-3, with 8 bases matching TRBD2. The ends lost 2 bases at V and 1 base at J; junction bases unmatched: 2. The CDR3 spans 15 residues. Germline CDR1 and CDR2: LGHNA and YNFKEQ. For the CDR3, the DNA is TGTGCCAGCAGCCAATCTAGCGGGCGCACAGATACGCAGTATTTT. It specifies CASSQSSGRTDTQYF.

The chain joins TRBV4-2 to TRBJ2-7; D is perhaps TRBD1 (5 bases). The CDR3 has 14 amino acids. V was shortened by 4 bases and J by 4 bases, with 14 bases between the two germline ends. The germline V gene has CDR1 LGHNA and CDR2 YNFKEQ. DNA of the CDR3: TGTGCCAGCAGCCCCGAAGGGGTTGCTTACGAGCAGTACTTC. It yields the protein CASSPEGVAYEQYF.

The genes are TRBV7-2 and TRBJ1-5, with 9 bases matching TRBD1. Germline V gene lookup returns CDR1 SGHTA and CDR2 FQGNSA. The CDR3 sequence is 16 residues long. V trimming: 1 base; J trimming: 3 bases; junction bases outside the gene matches: 4. This chain's CDR3 is CASSLEGTGPNQPQHF. The CDR3 region has the DNA TGTGCCAGCAGCTTAGAGGGGACAGGGCCCAATCAGCCCCAGCATTTT.

The chain uses TRBV9 and TRBJ2-3; a weak D match, TRBD1 (5 bases). Per germline, CDR1 SGDLS and CDR2 YYNGEE. The CDR3 runs 15 residues. Trimming shortened V by 0 bases and J by 4 bases, and 12 bases separated the two germline ends. CDR3 nucleotide sequence: TGTGCCAGCAGCGTAGCCCACCAGACAGCAGATACGCAGTATTTT. It yields the protein CASSVAHQTADTQYF. The variable domain in full, completed from reference TRBV9 and TRBJ2-3, reads DSGVTQTPKHLITATGQRVTLRCSPRSGDLSVYWYQQSLDQGLQFLIQYYNGEERAKGNILERFSAQQFPDLHSELNLSSLELGDSALYFCASSVAHQTADTQYFGPGTRLTVL.

The chain uses TRBV2 and TRBJ2-1, with 7 bases fitting TRBD1. The ends lost 6 bases at V and 6 bases at J; junction bases unmatched: 2. The CDR3 spans 12 residues. CDR1 and CDR2 (germline): SNHLY, FYNNEI. The CDR3 sequence is CASRDRRNEQFF. Here the CDR3 DNA reads TGTGCCAGCAGGGACAGGCGCAATGAGCAGTTCTTC. Using reference TRBV2 and TRBJ2-1 for the parts outside the CDR3, the full variable domain is EPEVTQTPSHQVTQMGQEVILRCVPISNHLYFYWYRQILGQKVEFLVSFYNNEISEKSEIFDDQFSVERPDGSNFTLKIRSTKLEDSAMYFCASRDRRNEQFFGPGTRLTVL.

The chain recombines TRBV18 with TRBJ2-3, with 12 bases that match TRBD2. The CDR3 consists of 14 residues. V gave up 6 bases and J gave up 5 bases; unmatched junction bases: 3. CDR1 is KGHSH and CDR2 is LQKENI in the germline V gene. The CDR3 DNA is TGTGCCAGCTCCACGACTAGCGGGGGAGATACGCAGTATTTT. Its protein is CASSTTSGGDTQYF.

The chain uses TRBV4-3 and TRBJ1-5; 7 bases line up with TRBD1. Trimming at V came to 3 bases and at J to 2 bases, leaving 7 bases not matched to a gene. The CDR3 is 16 amino acids. Germline CDR1 LGHNA, CDR2 YSLEER. CDR3 sequence (DNA): TGCGCCAGCAGCCAGGGCCAGGGGGTCGGCAATCAGCCCCAGCATTTT. Its translation: CASSQGQGVGNQPQHF.

The chain recombines TRBV7-9 with TRBJ1-1, with D unclear. Germline assignment: CDR1 SEHNR and CDR2 FQNEAQ (reference sequence). Trimming stripped 6 bases from V and 5 bases from J, with 13 bases between. This CDR3 comprises 13 residues. CDR3 protein: CASSKRRETEAFF. In DNA, the CDR3 is TGTGCCAGCAGTAAAAGGAGGGAGACTGAAGCTTTCTTT. Combining the CDR3 with reference TRBV7-9 and TRBJ1-1 gives the whole variable domain DTGVSQNPRHKITKRGQNVTFRCDPISEHNRLYWYRQTLGQGPEFLTYFQNEAQLEKSRLLSDRFSAERPKGSFSTLEIQRTEQGDSAMYLCASSKRRETEAFFGQGTRLTVV.

This clone was detected a few times. The chain employs TRBV30 and TRBJ1-1; no clear D gene. CDR1 is GTSNPN, CDR2 SVGIG, per germline (reference sequence). The CDR3 consists of 13 residues. Between the trimmed V and J ends, which lost 2 bases and 1 base, there was a span of 8 bases. The CDR3 DNA follows: TGTGCCTGGAGTAAGACACCGAACACTGAAGCTTTCTTT. Translating gives CAWSKTPNTEAFF.

The chain joins TRBV11-2 to TRBJ1-4, with 9 bases identical to TRBD1. V was clipped by 5 bases and J by 0 bases; unmatched bases: 7. The CDR3 totals 17 residues. The V gene's germline CDR1 is SGHAT and CDR2 FQNNGV. The CDR3 DNA reads TGTGCCAGCAGCAAGCCGGGACAGGGACCAACTAATGAAAAACTGTTTTTT. Translated, it gives CASSKPGQGPTNEKLFF.

The V and J genes are TRBV9 and TRBJ2-5; D gene uncertain. Germline CDR1 reads SGDLS; CDR2 reads YYNGEE. Trimming took off 4 bases at V and 3 bases at J, with 7 bases between the two ends. The CDR3 runs to 12 residues. CDR3 sequence reads: CASSYREETQYF. CDR3 bases: TGTGCCAGCAGCTACAGAGAAGAGACCCAGTACTTC.

The chain recombines TRBV4-1 with TRBJ1-3; 7 nucleotides match TRBD1. Germline V lookup: CDR1 MGHRA, CDR2 YSYEKL. This CDR3 is built from 16 residues. J lost 0 bases, V lost 1 base, and 3 bases had no gene match. Here the CDR3 reads CASSQVDRASGNTIYF. The CDR3 DNA reads TGCGCCAGCAGCCAAGTTGACAGGGCCTCTGGAAACACCATATATTTT.

As concerns this clone: Other DNA sequences in this sample translate to the same CDR3. The chain recombines TRBV2 with TRBJ1-5; D uncertain. Looked up from germline, CDR1 is SNHLY and CDR2 is FYNNEI. CDR3 length: 14 residues. Trimming stripped 7 bases from V and 7 bases from J, with 17 bases between. Here the CDR3 DNA reads TGTGCCAGCACCCTGACCCGCGGGAACCAGCCCCAGCATTTT. This codes for CASTLTRGNQPQHF.

The V and J genes are TRBV28 and TRBJ1-6, with D possibly being TRBD1 (6 bases). The germline V and J ends were trimmed by 3 bases and 4 bases, with 10 bases remaining between them. The CDR3 runs 15 residues. Looked up from germline, CDR1 is MDHEN and CDR2 is SYDVKM. Written as DNA, the CDR3 is TGTGCCAGCAGTTTCCTACAGGGTTATAATTCACCCCTCCACTTT. It yields the protein CASSFLQGYNSPLHF.

This clone has a single count. The chain links TRBV10-3 to TRBJ2-3, with 9 bases that match TRBD1. The germline V gene has CDR1 ENHRY and CDR2 SYGVKD. V was clipped by 7 bases and J by 4 bases; unmatched bases: 3. CDR3 size: 13 residues. The DNA of the CDR3 is TGTGCCATCACCGACAGGGGGGCAGATACGCAGTATTTT. This gives the protein CAITDRGADTQYF.

This clone qualifies as medium-sized. This chain connects TRBV19 to TRBJ1-2; 7 bases agree with TRBD1. V dropped 4 bases and J dropped 4; count of bases not matched to a gene: 9. The CDR3 is 15 amino acids. Germline V gene lookup returns CDR1 LNHDA and CDR2 SQIVND (reference sequence). The CDR3 DNA reads TGTGCCAGTAGTACCGCCGGGACAGTCTTCTATGGCTACACCTTC. Translated: CASSTAGTVFYGYTF.

V usage is TRBV6-1 and J usage is TRBJ1-5, with 8 nucleotides matching TRBD1. The CDR3 has 13 amino acids. Germline V gives CDR1 MNHNS, CDR2 SASEGT. The trim removed 8 bases at V and 7 bases at J, leaving 7 bases unmatched. CDR3 nucleotide sequence: TGTGCCAGCTCCGGACAGGGCGAGCAGCCCCAGCATTTT. As protein: CASSGQGEQPQHF.

The chain carries TRBV12-5 and TRBJ2-5; the D gene is possibly TRBD1 (5 bases). Germline lookup yields CDR1 LGHNT and CDR2 FRNRAP. The CDR3 has 13 amino acids. Trimming took off 5 bases at V and 4 bases at J, with 11 bases between the two ends. CDR3 region: CASGRPQGETQYF. Written as DNA, the CDR3 is TGTGCTAGTGGTAGGCCTCAGGGAGAGACCCAGTACTTC.

The V call is TRBV7-2, the J call TRBJ1-5, with 8 bases matching TRBD1. V lost 3 bases to trimming and J lost 0 bases; unmatched junction nucleotides: 13. The CDR3 loop spans 19 amino acids. Germline assignment: CDR1 SGHTA and CDR2 FQGNSA. This CDR3 reads CASSFRTPGQAVSNQPQHF. Written as DNA, the CDR3 is TGTGCCAGCAGCTTCCGAACCCCGGGACAGGCGGTTAGCAATCAGCCCCAGCATTTT.

V is TRBV5-6 and J is TRBJ2-1; D unresolved. CDR1 SGHDT and CDR2 YYEEEE come from the germline V gene. Trimming left V 3 bases short and J 0 bases short, with 13 bases between. The CDR3 contains 16 residues. CDR3 in amino acids: CASSSWTLSSYNEQFF. The DNA of the CDR3 is TGTGCCAGCAGCTCATGGACGTTGAGCTCCTACAATGAGCAGTTCTTC.